This TCR beta chain was identified in a study of T cell repertoires in cytomegalovirus infection. Study background: In the study, CMV epitopes included recently identified HLA-C-restricted and well-studied HLA-B-restricted ones. CMV infection and matching HLA type were both indicated by public TCR beta signatures. Points from the study as a whole: There were carriers of CMV plus the relevant HLA, and cumulative public TCR beta family frequency identified them. There were HLA-C-restricted CMV-specific TCR beta clonotypes dominating the ex vivo response.

Comments on this clonotype: The antigen is unknown. A read error may account for a junction end that differs from germline.

CDR3 length: 11 residues. CDR1 is MNHEY, CDR2 SVGEGT, per germline. A single record per CDR3 protein comes from TCRdb applying MiXCR to the reads. The data show some 940,000 distinct CDR3 sequences, with about a third seen just once and under 15% held by the top ten. The gene calls are TRBV6-2 or TRBV6-3 and TRBJ1-1; D is undetermined. The receptor was isolated from a human donor in good health (CMV status not recorded). Some clones in this sample may be carry-over from other donors' samples. The sequencing here drew on cultured CD8+ T cells from PBMCs, taken from culture after CMV antigen stimulation. CDR3 DNA sequence: TGTGCCAACAGTTACTCCCGCGGAGCTTTCTTT. It specifies CANSYSRGAFF.